What follows are 26 T cell receptor beta chains derived from one specimen sequenced in a study of response to subunit inactivated influenza vaccine. TCRdb fed the RT-PCR reads into MiXCR, producing one record per CDR3 protein. This table holds a few hundred thousand distinct CDR3 sequences, around 15% found once. This specimen consisted of PBMCs from blood, obtained approximately 12 days after vaccination. These receptors originate from a man between 50 and 59 years old who received an inactivated influenza vaccine.

The rearrangement uses TRBV7-2 and TRBJ1-5; 7 bases align to TRBD1. This CDR3 has 13 amino acids. Germline assignment: CDR1 SGHTA and CDR2 FQGNSA. The J segment lost 11 bases and the V segment lost 1 base, leaving 5 bases of the junction unmatched. As DNA, the CDR3 is TGTGCCAGCAGCTTAGGCGAACAGGGGACCCAGCATTTT. Translation: CASSLGEQGTQHF.

The chain couples TRBV6-2 or TRBV6-3 to TRBJ2-7; the D is unclear. V lost 7 bases and J 0 bases, leaving 10 bases between the germline ends. CDR1 and CDR2 from the germline V gene are MNHEY and SVGEGT. CDR3 length: 13 residues. CDR3 in DNA: TGTGCCAGCACGACACACGACTCCTACGAGCAGTACTTC. As protein: CASTTHDSYEQYF.

J is TRBJ2-7 and V is TRBV7-8; D uncertain. The germline gives CDR1 SGHVS, CDR2 FQNEAQ. Between the trimmed V and J ends, which lost 1 base and 0 bases, there was a span of 10 bases. The CDR3 contains 15 residues. CDR3 nucleotides: TGTGCCAGCAGCTTAGTGGTCGGAAGCTCCTACGAGCAGTACTTC. Translation gives CASSLVVGSSYEQYF.

CDR3 residues: CASSQVRTGTYGYTF. The CDR3, as DNA: TGTGCCAGCAGCCAAGTACGGACAGGCACCTATGGCTACACCTTC. The chain employs TRBV3-1 and TRBJ1-2; 7 bases agree with TRBD1. This CDR3 is 15 amino acids long. V lost 1 base and J lost 4; bases outside the gene matches: 6. CDR1 is LGHDT, CDR2 YNNKEL, per germline (reference sequence).

This sequence joins TRBV12-3 or TRBV12-4 and TRBJ2-1, with 9 nucleotides matching TRBD2. The trim removed 2 bases at V and 5 bases at J, leaving 7 bases unmatched. This CDR3 has 16 amino acids. CDR3 in amino acids: CASSLRGGGANNEQFF. In DNA form, the CDR3 reads TGTGCCAGCAGTTTAAGAGGCGGGGGGGCCAACAATGAGCAGTTCTTC.

This clonotype was detected only a few times. The chain carries TRBV6-1 and TRBJ2-7, with no clear D. The ends were cut back, 1 base at V and 6 bases at J, with 10 bases in the middle. The CDR3 has 13 amino acids. CDR1 and CDR2 (germline): MNHNS, SASEGT. CDR3 sequence reads: CASSEVSRGEQYF. For the CDR3, the DNA is TGTGCCAGCAGTGAAGTATCTCGTGGCGAGCAGTACTTC.

This clonotype has just a few counts. The chain recombines TRBV10-3 with TRBJ2-3; D gene unclear. CDR1 is ENHRY and CDR2 is SYGVKD in the germline V gene. Between the trimmed V and J ends, which lost 2 bases and 0 bases, there was a span of 9 bases. The CDR3 covers 15 residues. The CDR3 loop is CAISEGISSTDTQYF. CDR3 nucleotides: TGTGCCATCAGTGAGGGGATTTCTAGCACAGATACGCAGTATTTT.

Only a few counts were recorded for this clonotype. The rearrangement joins TRBV6-1 to TRBJ2-5; possible D gene TRBD2, 5 bases. The CDR3 covers 14 residues. Germline lookup yields CDR1 MNHNS and CDR2 SASEGT. The V and J ends lost 7 bases and 4 bases respectively, with 16 bases between them. CDR3 amino acids: CASTGESWRETQYF. Written as DNA, the CDR3 is TGTGCCAGCACCGGGGAATCATGGCGAGAGACCCAGTACTTC.

At least ten counts were recorded for this clonotype. The chain carries TRBV4-1 and TRBJ2-3; 8 bases are shared with TRBD1. Germline CDR1 reads MGHRA; CDR2 reads YSYEKL. Germline trimming cut 3 bases from V and 4 bases from J; bases unmatched to any gene: 9. The CDR3 contains 16 residues. CDR3 in amino acids: CASSHPDRVRADTQYF. For the CDR3, the DNA is TGCGCCAGCAGCCATCCGGACAGGGTCAGGGCAGATACGCAGTATTTT.

A few counts support this clonotype. V gene TRBV5-6 combines with J gene TRBJ2-7, with D perhaps TRBD1 (5 bases). V was pared by 0 bases and J by 3 bases, with 10 bases between. The CDR3 has 14 residues. CDR1 is SGHDT and CDR2 is YYEEEE in the germline V gene. The CDR3 loop reads CASSLEGQRYEQYF. CDR3 DNA: TGTGCCAGCAGCTTGGAGGGGCAGCGCTACGAGCAGTACTTC.

The sample holds a few counts of this clonotype. This chain joins TRBV4-3 and TRBJ2-7, with 10 bases that match TRBD2. Germline V gives CDR1 LGHNA, CDR2 YSLEER. The V gene end was trimmed by 0 bases and the J gene end by 3 bases; junction bases not matched to a gene: 11. CDR3 length equals 18 residues. The CDR3 coding sequence is TGCGCCAGCAGCCAAGATGTGACTAGCGGGCCCCTTTTCTACGAGCAGTACTTC. Its protein product is CASSQDVTSGPLFYEQYF.

This clonotype was detected only a few times. The rearrangement links TRBV7-9 to TRBJ2-6; D is uncertain. The germline V and J ends were trimmed by 4 bases and 4 bases, with 5 bases remaining between them. The germline V gene has CDR1 SEHNR and CDR2 FQNEAQ (reference sequence). This CDR3 spans 13 amino acids. The CDR3: CASSSRGANVLTF. CDR3 bases: TGTGCCAGCAGCTCTCGAGGGGCCAACGTCCTGACTTTC.

The rearrangement links TRBV28 to TRBJ2-2, with 8 positions matching TRBD1. The CDR3 runs 13 residues. Trimming removed 9 bases from V and 6 bases from J; junction bases left unmatched: 6. The germline CDR1 and CDR2 sequences are MDHEN and SYDVKM. The CDR3 region is CASYRGKSGELFF. DNA of the CDR3: TGTGCCAGTTACAGGGGGAAGTCCGGGGAGCTGTTTTTT.

The CDR3 loop is CASSQGDRDYNEQFF. The DNA for the CDR3 is TGTGCCAGCAGCCAAGGAGACCGGGACTACAATGAGCAGTTCTTC. V gene TRBV4-2 combines with J gene TRBJ2-1; the D gene is possibly TRBD2 (5 bases). The CDR3 totals 15 residues. V shed 1 base and J shed 3 bases, with 10 bases lying between them. Germline lookup yields CDR1 LGHNA and CDR2 YNFKEQ.

V and J are TRBV5-1 and TRBJ1-1; possibly TRBD1 for D (5 bases). V was clipped by 5 bases and J by 1 base, with 15 bases between them. The V gene's germline CDR1 is SGHRS and CDR2 YFSETQ. This CDR3 contains 15 residues. The CDR3 loop reads CASRFEGPKNTEAFF. DNA for the CDR3: TGCGCCAGCAGGTTTGAGGGGCCAAAGAACACTGAAGCTTTCTTT.

The sample holds a few counts of this clonotype. The V call is TRBV7-2, the J call TRBJ1-2; D call uncertain. CDR3 length: 16 residues. Germline V gene data show CDR1 as SGHTA and CDR2 as FQGNSA. Trimming pared 1 base from V and 4 bases from J, leaving 16 bases between. In DNA, the CDR3 is TGTGCCAGCAGCTTAGGGGCAGGCCATTACGTCTATGGCTACACCTTC. Its translation is CASSLGAGHYVYGYTF.

This CDR3 reads CATSDGIRSGANVLTF. The CDR3 DNA sequence: TGTGCCACCAGTGATGGGATCCGCTCTGGGGCCAACGTCCTGACTTTC. This rearrangement joins TRBV24-1 to TRBJ2-6; D not resolved. This CDR3 comprises 16 residues. Germline values: CDR1 KGHDR, CDR2 SFDVKD. V lost 3 bases and J 0 bases, leaving 8 bases between the germline ends.

This chain links TRBV7-2 with TRBJ1-2; TRBD1 aligns across 10 bases. After removal of 3 bases from V and 1 base from J, the junction contained 2 bases not matched to a gene. This CDR3 has 15 amino acids. Germline V gene lookup returns CDR1 SGHTA and CDR2 FQGNSA. CDR3 coding DNA: TGTGCCAGCAGCTTCGGACAGGGGGATAACTATGGCTACACCTTC. Its translation: CASSFGQGDNYGYTF.

The chain recombines TRBV29-1 with TRBJ2-5, with D perhaps matching TRBD1 (6 bases). The germline CDR1 and CDR2 sequences are SQVTM and ANQGSEA. The CDR3 totals 12 residues. Between the trimmed V and J ends, which lost 7 bases and 1 base, there was a span of 10 bases. The CDR3 spells CSAGRGQETQYF. CDR3 coding DNA: TGCAGCGCAGGCAGGGGCCAAGAGACCCAGTACTTC.

The table lists this clonotype with many counts. The rearrangement links TRBV5-1 to TRBJ2-4, with D uncertain. Per germline, CDR1 SGHRS and CDR2 YFSETQ. V lost 0 bases to trimming and J lost 2 bases, with 15 bases between them. The CDR3 has 17 residues. CDR3 nucleotide sequence: TGCGCCAGCAGCTTGGGGCTCGGCGTCGACACCAAAAACATTCAGTACTTC. Encoded protein: CASSLGLGVDTKNIQYF.

J is TRBJ2-7 and V is TRBV7-2; 9 bases align to TRBD2. Germline CDR1 and CDR2: SGHTA and FQGNSA. The CDR3 runs to 15 residues. Unmatched junction bases numbered 6, after V lost 3 bases and J lost 3 bases. This CDR3 is CASSFGASGVYEQYF. CDR3 in DNA: TGTGCCAGCAGCTTTGGCGCTAGCGGGGTCTACGAGCAGTACTTC.

This clonotype was observed a few times. It may be a read error: a sequence one base away is much more abundant. It is likely a read error, because the conserved phenylalanine at the end of the CDR3 is missing. The genes are TRBV6-5 and TRBJ1-6; tentative D call: TRBD1 (6 bases). V lost 2 bases and J lost 7, with 9 bases in between. CDR1 is MNHEY and CDR2 is SVGAGI in the germline V gene. The CDR3 length is 14 residues. The CDR3 spells CASSYGGLNSPLHI. The CDR3 DNA follows: TGTGCCAGCAGTTACGGGGGCCTCAATTCACCCCTCCACATT.

The rearrangement uses TRBV29-1 and TRBJ2-7, with 8 bases identical to TRBD2. V lost 6 bases to trimming and J lost 0 bases; unmatched junction nucleotides: 4. CDR3 size: 13 residues. Germline-derived CDR1 and CDR2 are SQVTM and ANQGSEA. The CDR3 loop reads CSVAGGISYEQYF. The CDR3 nucleotides read TGCAGCGTCGCGGGGGGTATCTCCTACGAGCAGTACTTC.

The chain uses TRBV20-1 and TRBJ2-7; D could derive from TRBD1 or TRBD2 (6 bases each). V was cut by 0 bases and J by 4 bases, with 16 bases left in between. Per the germline V gene, CDR1 is DFQATT and CDR2 is SNEGSKA (reference sequence). This CDR3 is built from 15 residues. CDR3 sequence: CSARDRRGAGYEQYF. The CDR3 nucleotides are TGCAGTGCTAGAGATAGGAGGGGGGCTGGTTACGAGCAGTACTTC.

The rearrangement uses TRBV6-2 or TRBV6-3 and TRBJ2-1, with D possibly TRBD2 on 6 matching bases. The germline V gene has CDR1 MNHEY and CDR2 SVGEGT. The CDR3 sequence is 16 residues long. The V end lost 5 bases, the J end lost 8 bases, and 22 bases lay between the germline ends. CDR3 nucleotides: TGTGCCAGCAGTACCCTGGGGGAGGCCCGGGAACATGAGCAGTTCTTC. Translating gives CASSTLGEAREHEQFF.

This clonotype turned up a few times. The CDR3 region is CASRQGDRAITEAFF. The CDR3 nucleotides read TGTGCCAGCAGGCAGGGGGACAGGGCGATCACTGAAGCTTTCTTT. This chain connects TRBV6-1 to TRBJ1-1; TRBD1 aligns across 9 bases. V shed 6 bases, J shed 4 bases, and the junction held 9 bases outside the gene matches. There are 15 residues in the CDR3. Germline V gene lookup returns CDR1 MNHNS and CDR2 SASEGT.